The entry below gives a single T cell receptor beta chain sequence along with its context. A mixed TRB-A/B primer pool amplified rearranged TRB by multiplex touch-down PCR. TCRdb re-called the multiplex PCR reads with MiXCR, one entry per CDR3 protein. Of about 11,000 distinct CDR3 sequences listed, 30% were seen once; the top ten hold approximately 2%. The record originates from a study of T cell repertoires in aging, cancer and after chemotherapy. The CDR3 runs to 12 residues. Germline CDR1 is LNHDA and CDR2 is SQIVND (reference sequence). Trimming took 4 bases from V and 3 from J; bases not matched to a gene: 0. The template was genomic DNA from peripheral blood, not RNA.

Sequenced sample: blood. The source of this sequence is a human donor in good health. The chain carries TRBV19 and TRBJ2-7; 7 bases fit TRBD1. CDR3 amino acids: CASSTGGYEQYF. The CDR3 DNA follows: TGTGCCAGTAGTACAGGGGGCTACGAGCAGTACTTC.